This note documents a single T cell receptor (beta chain) sequence. The sample belongs to a study of T cell changes during pregnancy in multiple sclerosis. Germline V gives CDR1 KGHSH, CDR2 LQKENI. V shed 3 bases and J shed 1 base, with 4 bases lying between them. The CDR3 is made up of 13 amino acids. Libraries were prepared by immunoSEQ multiplex PCR; TCRdb keeps only in-frame clonotypes and omits some of them. The table lists about 63,000 clones, 85% to 95% of them singletons. The rearrangement links TRBV18 to TRBJ2-1; D is unresolved. This sequence originates from a female donor with multiple sclerosis, enrolled in a pregnancy study. The sample in question was CD8+ T cells from peripheral blood mononuclear cells, obtained in the second trimester of pregnancy. Here the CDR3 DNA reads TGTGCCAGCTCACCTCCTTCCTACAATGAGCAGTTCTTC. Protein: CASSPPSYNEQFF.